This passage covers 16 T cell receptor beta chains from one sample sequenced in a study of human T cells and chemical hapten exposure (dated by TCRdb to about 2021). Receptor libraries were prepared by RACE. This sample was sequenced with a NextSeq 500. TCRdb redid the processing of the public reads, applying fastp at Q25 and MiXCR, and retained in-frame beta chains. Under each unique CDR3 protein, matching rows form one entry showing the most common genes and DNA. Recorded for this sample are 100,000 or so distinct CDR3 sequences; roughly a tenth of them occurred a single time. Of the sample, 2% to 2.5% is held by the ten largest clones. The time point tag for this specimen amounts to: patch test 1, 2 weeks after DPC sensitization. This specimen's treatment or condition label, interpreted: therapeutic diphenylcyclopropenone sensitization with weekly scalp DPC. This specimen was whole blood, taken in connection with sensitization to the hapten diphenylcyclopropenone (DPC). Receptor source: a man aged 35-49 years with alopecia areata. Some clones in this sample may be carry-over from other donors' samples.

This clonotype has more than one count but fewer than ten. This chain uses TRBV21-1 with TRBJ1-1. TRBV21-1 is a pseudogene locus. The CDR3 is 15 amino acids. CDR3 nucleotides: TGTGCCAGCAGCAAAGTAAAGTGGCCTAACACTGAAGCTTTCTTT. Its translation: CASSKVKWPNTEAFF.

The chain is built from TRBV6-6 and TRBJ2-5; TRBD2 aligns across 9 bases. Germline V gene sequence: CDR1 MNHNY, CDR2 SVGAGI (reference sequence). The CDR3 is 20 residues long. The V segment lost 4 bases and the J segment 1 base; nucleotides outside the gene matches: 19. The CDR3 region is CASSFGTGTSRVALQETQYF. Here the CDR3 DNA reads TGTGCCAGCAGTTTCGGAACCGGGACTAGCAGAGTGGCCCTCCAAGAGACCCAGTACTTC.

The rearrangement uses TRBV18 and TRBJ2-7; D is possibly TRBD1 (6 bases). The CDR3 length is 15 residues. Germline assignment: CDR1 KGHSH and CDR2 LQKENI. Between the trimmed V and J ends, which lost 2 bases and 0 bases, there was a span of 11 bases. This chain's CDR3 is CASSPTTGDSYEQYV. In DNA form, the CDR3 reads TGTGCCAGCTCACCAACGACAGGTGACTCCTACGAGCAGTACGTC.

The chain links TRBV29-1 to TRBJ2-2; 8 nucleotides match TRBD2. With 1 base clipped from V and 5 bases from J, the junction kept 9 bases outside the gene matches. There are 16 residues in the CDR3. CDR1 and CDR2 from the germline V gene are SQVTM and ANQGSEA. DNA for the CDR3: TGCAGCGTTGAAGGGGGAGCGGGAGTGAGTACCGGGGAGCTGTTTTTT. It specifies CSVEGGAGVSTGELFF.

This chain uses TRBV30 with TRBJ1-3, with unresolved D. Between the trimmed V and J ends, which lost 7 bases and 0 bases, there was a span of 7 bases. Germline-derived CDR1 and CDR2 are GTSNPN and SVGIG (reference sequence). The CDR3 extends over 12 amino acids. The CDR3 bases are TGTGCCTCGATGGACTCTGGAAACACCATATATTTT. Translating it yields CASMDSGNTIYF.

The table lists this clonotype with a count of one. The DNA for the CDR3 is TGTGCCAGCAGTGAATGGGGACAGGGGAACACTGAAGCTTTCTTT. Residues: CASSEWGQGNTEAFF. The V and J genes are TRBV25-1 and TRBJ1-1; 9 positions agree with TRBD1. With 1 base clipped from V and 1 base from J, the junction kept 1 base outside the gene matches. The CDR3 consists of 15 residues. Germline CDR1 is MGHDK and CDR2 is SYGVNS.

This clonotype was picked up a small number of times. The V and J genes are TRBV7-8 and TRBJ2-7, with D perhaps TRBD2 (5 bases). Looked up from germline, CDR1 is SGHVS and CDR2 is FQNEAQ. The CDR3 sequence is 14 residues long. V lost 1 base, J lost 6 bases, and 13 bases lay in between. For the CDR3, the DNA is TGTGCCAGCAGCTTAGTCGGAGGCCGGGGCGAGCAGTACTTC. As protein: CASSLVGGRGEQYF.

The chain links TRBV10-3 to TRBJ2-7, with 9 bases aligning to TRBD1. V gave up 6 bases and J gave up 5 bases; unmatched junction bases: 5. Germline CDR1 and CDR2: ENHRY and SYGVKD. CDR3 length equals 13 residues. In DNA, the CDR3 is TGTGCCATCAGGGGTGGGGACAGGGACGAGCAGTACGTC. It is translated as CAIRGGDRDEQYV.

This clonotype was recorded a few times. V is TRBV24-1 and J is TRBJ2-2; the D gene is possibly TRBD2 (6 bases). Trimming pared 2 bases from V and 5 bases from J, leaving 14 bases between. Germline CDR1 is KGHDR and CDR2 is SFDVKD. The CDR3 sequence is 16 residues long. The CDR3 reads CATSDSMGAGTGELFF. In DNA form, the CDR3 reads TGTGCCACCAGTGATTCAATGGGCGCGGGGACCGGGGAGCTGTTTTTT.

This clonotype was counted only a few times. The chain carries TRBV4-3 and TRBJ1-5; weak D call: TRBD1 (5 bases). The germline V gene encodes CDR1 LGHNA and CDR2 YSLEER. V was pared by 0 bases and J by 2 bases, with 14 bases between. The CDR3 totals 17 residues. The CDR3 reads CASSQDVGGVGNQPQHF. CDR3 coding DNA: TGCGCCAGCAGCCAAGACGTTGGGGGGGTAGGCAATCAGCCCCAGCATTTT.

The chain carries TRBV4-1 and TRBJ2-7; no clear D gene. In germline, CDR1 is MGHRA, CDR2 YSYEKL. The CDR3 totals 15 residues. V was cut by 0 bases and J by 3 bases, with 12 bases left in between. The CDR3 DNA reads TGCGCCAGCAGCCAAGAAAGAGTCTCTGGCTACGAGCAGTACGTC. It translates to CASSQERVSGYEQYV.

In this sample, this clonotype turned up a few times. The CDR3 spells CASSYKGPMGDTQYF. In DNA, the CDR3 is TGTGCCAGCAGTTACAAGGGCCCCATGGGAGATACGCAGTATTTT. V usage is TRBV6-5 and J usage is TRBJ2-3; D call uncertain. Germline V gene data show CDR1 as MNHEY and CDR2 as SVGAGI. V lost 2 bases and J 5 bases, leaving 14 bases between the germline ends. This CDR3 spans 15 amino acids.

This clonotype has just a few counts. This chain connects TRBV6-1 to TRBJ1-1; D perhaps matches TRBD1 (5 bases). This CDR3 is 14 amino acids long. The germline V and J ends were trimmed by 6 bases and 0 bases, with 11 bases remaining between them. The germline gives CDR1 MNHNS, CDR2 SASEGT. The DNA for the CDR3 is TGTGCCAGCAGGACCAGGGTATTGAACACTGAAGCTTTCTTT. Translating gives CASRTRVLNTEAFF.

In this sample, this clonotype turned up a few times. The chain is built from TRBV10-2 and TRBJ2-2; 15 bases agree with TRBD2. From germline, CDR1 is WSHSY and CDR2 SAAADI. The CDR3 extends over 17 amino acids. V gave up 6 bases and J gave up 4 bases; unmatched junction bases: 6. In DNA, the CDR3 is TGCGCCAGCAGCGGACTAGCGGGAGGGTTCGCCACCGGGGAGCTGTTTTTT. Its protein is CASSGLAGGFATGELFF.

The chain combines TRBV5-1 with TRBJ2-3; D is ambiguous. CDR3 length: 16 amino acids. Trimming shortened V by 2 bases and J by 4 bases, and 17 bases separated the two germline ends. Germline assignment: CDR1 SGHRS and CDR2 YFSETQ. In DNA form, the CDR3 reads TGCGCCAGCAGCTTAGAAGAAGCCCTGTTGGCAGATACGCAGTATTTT. Protein: CASSLEEALLADTQYF. The variable domain in full, completed from reference TRBV5-1 and TRBJ2-3, reads KAGVTQTPRYLIKTRGQQVTLSCSPISGHRSVSWYQQTPGQGLQFLFEYFSETQRNKGNFPGRFSGRQFSNSRSEMNVSTLELGDSALYLCASSLEEALLADTQYFGPGTRLTVL.

This clonotype was seen a few times. The chain joins TRBV28 to TRBJ2-7, with no clear D. The CDR3 is made up of 11 amino acids. Germline assignment: CDR1 MDHEN and CDR2 SYDVKM. V was cut by 6 bases and J by 0 bases, with 3 bases left in between. The CDR3 DNA is TGTGCCAGCAGATTCTCCTACGAGCAGTACTTC. It codes for CASRFSYEQYF. Filled out from reference TRBV28 and TRBJ2-7, the complete variable domain reads DVKVTQSSRYLVKRTGEKVFLECVQDMDHENMFWYRQDPGLGLRLIYFSYDVKMKEKGDIPEGYSVSREKKERFSLILESASTNQTSMYLCASRFSYEQYFGPGTRLTVT.